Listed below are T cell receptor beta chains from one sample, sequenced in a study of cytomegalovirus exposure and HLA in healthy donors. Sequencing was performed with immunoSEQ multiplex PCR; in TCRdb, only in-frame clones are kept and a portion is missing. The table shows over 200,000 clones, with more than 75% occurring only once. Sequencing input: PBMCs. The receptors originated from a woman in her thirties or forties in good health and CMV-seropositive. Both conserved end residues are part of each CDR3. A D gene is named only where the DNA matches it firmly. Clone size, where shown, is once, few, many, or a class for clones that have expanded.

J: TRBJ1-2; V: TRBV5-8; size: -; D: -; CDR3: CASSLGQPNLYGYTF; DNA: TGTGCCAGCAGCCTTGGACAGCCAAACCTCTATGGCTACACCTTC
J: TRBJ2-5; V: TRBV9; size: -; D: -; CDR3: CASSGRGEQTQYF; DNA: TGTGCCAGCAGCGGAAGAGGAGAGCAGACCCAGTACTTC
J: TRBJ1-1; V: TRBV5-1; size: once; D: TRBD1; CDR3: CASSSERQGNTEAFF; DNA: TGCGCCAGCAGCTCGGAAAGACAGGGGAACACTGAAGCTTTCTTT
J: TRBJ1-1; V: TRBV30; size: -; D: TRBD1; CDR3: CAYRTGQAFF; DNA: TGTGCCTATCGGACAGGCCAAGCTTTCTTT
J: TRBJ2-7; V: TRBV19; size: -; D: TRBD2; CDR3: CASSIGLAGHEQYF; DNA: TGTGCCAGTAGTATAGGACTAGCGGGCCACGAGCAGTACTTC
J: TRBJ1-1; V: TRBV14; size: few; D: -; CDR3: CASSTWTEGNTEAFF; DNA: TGTGCCAGCAGCACTTGGACAGAAGGGAACACTGAAGCTTTCTTT
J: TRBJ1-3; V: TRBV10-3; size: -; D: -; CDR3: CAIKEGGTGNTIYF; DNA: TGTGCCATCAAAGAGGGAGGGACGGGAAACACCATATATTTT
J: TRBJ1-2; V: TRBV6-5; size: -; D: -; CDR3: CASKLGGGLDYGYTF; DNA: TGTGCCAGCAAATTAGGGGGAGGGTTGGACTATGGCTACACCTTC
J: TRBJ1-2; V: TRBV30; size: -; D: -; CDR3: CAWGTGNYGYTF; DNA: TGTGCCTGGGGTACAGGGAACTATGGCTACACCTTC
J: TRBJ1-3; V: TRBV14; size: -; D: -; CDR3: CASSPRHISGNTIYF; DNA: TGTGCCAGCAGCCCGAGGCATATCTCTGGAAACACCATATATTTT
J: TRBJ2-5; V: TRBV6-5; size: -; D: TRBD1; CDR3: CASSPDREETQYF; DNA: TGTGCCAGCAGCCCGGACAGGGAAGAGACCCAGTACTTC
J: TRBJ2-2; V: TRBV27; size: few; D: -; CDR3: CASSLKEGPTGELFF; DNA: TGTGCCAGCAGTTTGAAGGAGGGGCCGACCGGGGAGCTGTTTTTT
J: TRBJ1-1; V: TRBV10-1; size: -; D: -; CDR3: CASIPSGECTEAFF; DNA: TGCGCCAGCATACCCTCTGGGGAGTGCACTGAAGCTTTCTTT
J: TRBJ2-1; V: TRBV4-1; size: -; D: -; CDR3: CASSPSPFSVYEQFF; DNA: TGCGCCAGCAGCCCCAGTCCCTTTAGCGTTTATGAGCAGTTCTTC
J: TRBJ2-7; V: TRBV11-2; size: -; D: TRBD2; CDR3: CASSFTAGESYEQYF; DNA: TGTGCCAGCAGCTTTACGGCGGGGGAGTCCTACGAGCAGTACTTC
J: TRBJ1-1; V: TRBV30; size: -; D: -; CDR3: CAWSVRGHSNTEAFF; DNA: TGTGCCTGGAGTGTACGGGGACACTCGAACACTGAAGCTTTCTTT
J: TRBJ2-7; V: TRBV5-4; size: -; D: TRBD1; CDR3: CASSLDLRGQGYEQYF; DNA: TGTGCCAGCAGCTTGGACCTGCGAGGACAGGGTTACGAGCAGTACTTC
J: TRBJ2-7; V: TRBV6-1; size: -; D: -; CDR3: CASSERVPYEQYF; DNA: TGTGCCAGCAGTGAACGGGTACCCTACGAGCAGTACTTC
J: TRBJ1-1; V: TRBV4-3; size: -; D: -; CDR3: CASSLGTINTEAFF; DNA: TGCGCCAGCAGCCTCGGGACAATAAACACTGAAGCTTTCTTT
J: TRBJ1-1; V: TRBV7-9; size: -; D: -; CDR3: CSSSPTANTEAFF; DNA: TGTTCCAGCAGCCCGACAGCGAACACTGAAGCTTTCTTT
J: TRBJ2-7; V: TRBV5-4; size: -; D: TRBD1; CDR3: CASSLETGVPYEQYF; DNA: TGTGCCAGCAGCTTGGAGACAGGGGTCCCCTACGAGCAGTACTTC
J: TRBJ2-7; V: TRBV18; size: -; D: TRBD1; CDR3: CASSEDRAYEQYF; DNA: TGTGCCAGCTCAGAGGACAGGGCCTACGAGCAGTACTTC
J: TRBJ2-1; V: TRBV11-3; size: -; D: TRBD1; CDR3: CASSPRDRVGEQFF; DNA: TGTGCCAGCAGCCCCCGGGACAGGGTTGGTGAGCAGTTCTTC
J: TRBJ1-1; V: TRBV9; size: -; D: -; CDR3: CASSVREGTEAFF; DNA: TGTGCCAGCAGCGTCAGGGAGGGGACTGAAGCTTTCTTT
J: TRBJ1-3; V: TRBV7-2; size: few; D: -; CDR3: CASSPDFSGNTIYF; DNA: TGTGCCAGCAGCCCTGACTTCTCTGGAAACACCATATATTTT
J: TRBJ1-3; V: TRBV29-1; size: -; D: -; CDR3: CSVQQDSGNTIYF; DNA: TGCAGCGTCCAACAGGACTCTGGAAACACCATATATTTT
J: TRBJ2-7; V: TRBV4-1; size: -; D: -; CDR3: CASSPSGRGSYEQYF; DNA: TGCGCCAGCAGCCCTAGTGGGCGGGGATCCTACGAGCAGTACTTC
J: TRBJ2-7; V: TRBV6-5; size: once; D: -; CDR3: CASRPPRGEQYF; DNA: TGTGCCAGCAGACCGCCCCGGGGCGAGCAGTACTTC
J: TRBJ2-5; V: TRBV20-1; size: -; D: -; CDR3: CSASMETQYF; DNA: TGCAGTGCTAGTATGGAGACCCAGTACTTC
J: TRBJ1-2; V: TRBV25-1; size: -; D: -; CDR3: CASSEWKGVDYGYTF; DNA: TGTGCCAGCAGTGAATGGAAGGGAGTGGACTATGGCTACACCTTC
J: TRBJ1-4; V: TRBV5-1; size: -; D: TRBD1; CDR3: CASSDIPRGQGEEKLFF; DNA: TGCGCCAGCAGCGATATACCTCGGGGACAGGGTGAAGAAAAACTGTTTTTT
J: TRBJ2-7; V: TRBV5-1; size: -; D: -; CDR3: CASSPTGRGLGYEQYF; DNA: TGCGCCAGCAGCCCAACAGGGAGGGGATTGGGATACGAGCAGTACTTC
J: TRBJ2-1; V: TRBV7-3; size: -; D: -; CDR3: CASSQSGQGYNEQFF; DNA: TGTGCCAGCAGTCAATCCGGGCAGGGGTATAATGAGCAGTTCTTC
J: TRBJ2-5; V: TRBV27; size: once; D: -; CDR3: CASSGGRGTLRGTQYF; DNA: TGTGCCAGCAGTGGGGGGCGGGGGACCCTTCGGGGGACCCAGTACTTC
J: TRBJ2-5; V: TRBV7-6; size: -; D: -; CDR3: CASSLGTAKETQYF; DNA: TGTGCCAGCAGCTTAGGGACAGCTAAAGAGACCCAGTACTTC
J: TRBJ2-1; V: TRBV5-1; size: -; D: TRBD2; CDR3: CASSTAGLAGLNEQFF; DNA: TGCGCCAGCAGCACTGCGGGACTAGCGGGGCTCAATGAGCAGTTCTTC
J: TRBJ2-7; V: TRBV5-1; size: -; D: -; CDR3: CASSFLDSYEQYF; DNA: TGCGCCAGCAGCTTCCTCGACAGCTACGAGCAGTACTTC
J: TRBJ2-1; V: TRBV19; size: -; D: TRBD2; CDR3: CASSIGGRNNEQFF; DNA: TGTGCCAGTAGTATTGGCGGGAGAAACAATGAGCAGTTCTTC
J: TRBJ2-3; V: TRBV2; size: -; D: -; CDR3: CASNRDSPTDTQYF; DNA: TGTGCCAGCAACCGGGACTCCCCAACAGATACGCAGTATTTT
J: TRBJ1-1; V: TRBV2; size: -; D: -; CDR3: CASTLQGGGTEAFF; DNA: TGTGCCAGCACCTTACAGGGTGGTGGCACTGAAGCTTTCTTT